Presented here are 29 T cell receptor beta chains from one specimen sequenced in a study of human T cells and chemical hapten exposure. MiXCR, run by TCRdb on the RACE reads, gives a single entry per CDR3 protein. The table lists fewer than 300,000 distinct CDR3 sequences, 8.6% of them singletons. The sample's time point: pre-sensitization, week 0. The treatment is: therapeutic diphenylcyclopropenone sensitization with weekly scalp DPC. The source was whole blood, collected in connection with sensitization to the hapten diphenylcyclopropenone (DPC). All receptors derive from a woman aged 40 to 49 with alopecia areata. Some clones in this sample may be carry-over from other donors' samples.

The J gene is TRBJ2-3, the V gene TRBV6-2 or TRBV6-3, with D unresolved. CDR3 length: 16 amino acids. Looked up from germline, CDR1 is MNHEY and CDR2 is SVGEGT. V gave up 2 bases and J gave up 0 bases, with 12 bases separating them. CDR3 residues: CASSYAAQSSTDTQYF. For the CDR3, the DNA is TGTGCCAGCAGTTACGCTGCACAGTCTAGCACAGATACGCAGTATTTT.

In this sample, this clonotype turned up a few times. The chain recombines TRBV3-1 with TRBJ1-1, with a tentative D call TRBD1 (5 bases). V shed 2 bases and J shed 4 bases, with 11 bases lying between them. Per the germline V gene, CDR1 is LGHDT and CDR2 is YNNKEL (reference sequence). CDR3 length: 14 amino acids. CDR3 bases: TGTGCCAGCAGCCAACGGGGGGGGTTCACTGAAGCTTTCTTT. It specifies CASSQRGGFTEAFF.

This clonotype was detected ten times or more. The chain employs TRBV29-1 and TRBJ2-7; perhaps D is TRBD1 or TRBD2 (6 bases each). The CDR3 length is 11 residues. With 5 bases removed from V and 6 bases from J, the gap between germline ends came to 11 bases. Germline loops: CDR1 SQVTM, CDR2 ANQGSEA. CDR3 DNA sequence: TGCAGCGTTATCGGAGGGGGCGAGCAGTACTTC. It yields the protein CSVIGGGEQYF.

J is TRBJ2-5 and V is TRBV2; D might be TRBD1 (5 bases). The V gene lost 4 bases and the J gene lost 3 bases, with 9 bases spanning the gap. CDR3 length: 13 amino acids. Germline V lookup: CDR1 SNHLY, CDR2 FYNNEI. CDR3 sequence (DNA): TGTGCCAGCAGTGTCGACAGTAAAGAGACCCAGTACTTC. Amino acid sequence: CASSVDSKETQYF.

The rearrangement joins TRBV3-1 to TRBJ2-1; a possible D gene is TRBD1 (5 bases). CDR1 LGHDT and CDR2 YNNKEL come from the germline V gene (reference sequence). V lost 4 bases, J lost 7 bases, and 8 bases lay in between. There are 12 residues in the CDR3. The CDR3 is CASSPTGNEQFF. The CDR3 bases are TGTGCCAGCAGCCCAACAGGAAATGAGCAGTTCTTC.

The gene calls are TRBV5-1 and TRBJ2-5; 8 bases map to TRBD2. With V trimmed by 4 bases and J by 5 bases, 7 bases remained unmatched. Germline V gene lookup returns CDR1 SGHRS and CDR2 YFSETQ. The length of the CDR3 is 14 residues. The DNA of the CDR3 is TGCGCCAGCAGCCCGGGGGGGCTATCCGAGACCCAGTACTTC. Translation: CASSPGGLSETQYF.

The CDR3 coding sequence is TGTGCCAGCAGCGTAGATGTCAGGAGCGACGAGCAGTACTTC. It is translated as CASSVDVRSDEQYF. The gene calls are TRBV9 and TRBJ2-7; D gene ambiguous. Trimming removed 0 bases from V and 5 bases from J, with 12 bases in between. The length of the CDR3 is 14 residues. Germline CDR1 SGDLS, CDR2 YYNGEE.

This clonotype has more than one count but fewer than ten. The DNA for the CDR3 is TGTGCCAGCCGAAGCGGGGCCACAGATACGCAGTATTTT. Protein sequence: CASRSGATDTQYF. The chain recombines TRBV27 with TRBJ2-3, with 7 bases matching TRBD2. From germline, CDR1 is MNHEY and CDR2 SMNVEV (reference sequence). CDR3 length: 13 amino acids. V lost 8 bases to trimming and J lost 2 bases; unmatched junction nucleotides: 4.

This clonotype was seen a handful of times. This CDR3 reads CASSLAGGPNEKLFF. The CDR3 DNA sequence: TGTGCCAGCAGCTTAGCAGGGGGCCCTAATGAAAAACTGTTTTTT. The chain has TRBV7-6 and TRBJ1-4; 7 nucleotides agree with TRBD1. Germline V lookup: CDR1 SGHVS, CDR2 FNYEAQ. The CDR3 loop spans 15 amino acids. The V gene end was trimmed by 0 bases and the J gene end by 3 bases; junction bases not matched to a gene: 1.

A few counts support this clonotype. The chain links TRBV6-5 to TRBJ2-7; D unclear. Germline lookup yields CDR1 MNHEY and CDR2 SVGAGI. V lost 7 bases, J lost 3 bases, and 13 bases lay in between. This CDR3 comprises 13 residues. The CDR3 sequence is CASTPLGRYEQYF. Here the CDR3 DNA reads TGTGCCAGCACTCCCTTGGGCCGCTACGAGCAGTACTTC.

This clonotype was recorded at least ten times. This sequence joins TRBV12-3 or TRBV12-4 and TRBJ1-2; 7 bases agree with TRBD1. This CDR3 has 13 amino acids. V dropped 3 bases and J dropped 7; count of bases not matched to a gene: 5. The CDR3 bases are TGTGCCAGCAGTTTGACAGGGAGTTTTGGCTACACCTTC. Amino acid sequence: CASSLTGSFGYTF.

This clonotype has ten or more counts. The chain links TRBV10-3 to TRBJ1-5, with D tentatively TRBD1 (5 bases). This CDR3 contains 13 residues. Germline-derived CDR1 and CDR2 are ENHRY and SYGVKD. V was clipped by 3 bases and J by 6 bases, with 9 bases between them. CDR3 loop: CAISDQGGQPQHF. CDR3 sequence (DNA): TGTGCCATCAGTGACCAGGGCGGTCAGCCCCAGCATTTT.

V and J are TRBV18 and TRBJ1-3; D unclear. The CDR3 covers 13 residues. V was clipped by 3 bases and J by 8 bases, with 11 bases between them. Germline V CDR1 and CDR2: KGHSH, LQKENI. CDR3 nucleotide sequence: TGTGCCAGCTCACCCGCGACCCTATACACCATATATTTT. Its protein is CASSPATLYTIYF.

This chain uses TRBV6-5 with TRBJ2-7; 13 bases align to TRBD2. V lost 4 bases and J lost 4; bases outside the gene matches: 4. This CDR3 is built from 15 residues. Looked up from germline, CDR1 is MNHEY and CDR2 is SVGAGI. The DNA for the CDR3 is TGTGCCAGCAGTTTCACTAGCGGGAGGGGGTACGAGCAGTACTTC. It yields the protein CASSFTSGRGYEQYF.

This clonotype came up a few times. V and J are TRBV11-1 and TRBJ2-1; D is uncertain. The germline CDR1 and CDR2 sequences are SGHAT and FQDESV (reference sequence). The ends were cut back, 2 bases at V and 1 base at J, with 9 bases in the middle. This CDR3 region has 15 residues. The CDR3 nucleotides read TGTGCCAGCAGCTTAACGGACCGGTCCTACAATGAGCAGTTCTTC. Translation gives CASSLTDRSYNEQFF.

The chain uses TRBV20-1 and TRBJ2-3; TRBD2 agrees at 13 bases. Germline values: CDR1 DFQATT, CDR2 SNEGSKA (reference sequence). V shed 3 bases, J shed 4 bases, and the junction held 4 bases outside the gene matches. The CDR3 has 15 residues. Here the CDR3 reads CSASGLAGDPDTQYF. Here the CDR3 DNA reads TGCAGTGCTAGTGGACTAGCGGGAGACCCAGATACGCAGTATTTT.

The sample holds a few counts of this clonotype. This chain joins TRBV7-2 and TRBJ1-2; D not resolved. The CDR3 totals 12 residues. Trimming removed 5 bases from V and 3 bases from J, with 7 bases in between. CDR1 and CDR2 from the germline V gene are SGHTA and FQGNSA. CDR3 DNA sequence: TGTGCCAGCAGCCAGAGAGACTATGGCTACACCTTC. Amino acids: CASSQRDYGYTF.

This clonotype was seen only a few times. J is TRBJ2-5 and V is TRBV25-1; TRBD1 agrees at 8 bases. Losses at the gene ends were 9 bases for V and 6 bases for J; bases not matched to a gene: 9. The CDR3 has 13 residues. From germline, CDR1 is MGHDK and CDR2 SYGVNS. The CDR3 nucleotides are TGTGCCAGTTCACAGGGGGAAATGCAGACCCAGTACTTC. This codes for CASSQGEMQTQYF.

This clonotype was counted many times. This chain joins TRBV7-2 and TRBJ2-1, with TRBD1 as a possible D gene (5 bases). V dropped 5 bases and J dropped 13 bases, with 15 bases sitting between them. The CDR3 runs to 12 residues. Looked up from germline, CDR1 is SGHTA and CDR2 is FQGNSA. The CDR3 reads CASSLPQGAQFF. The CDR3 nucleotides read TGTGCCAGCAGCCTACCCCAGGGTGCTCAGTTCTTC.

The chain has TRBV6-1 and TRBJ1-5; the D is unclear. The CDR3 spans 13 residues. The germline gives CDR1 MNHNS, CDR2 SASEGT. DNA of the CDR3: TGTGCAACGCTAGAGAGGTACAATCAGCCCCAGCATTTT. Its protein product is CATLERYNQPQHF.

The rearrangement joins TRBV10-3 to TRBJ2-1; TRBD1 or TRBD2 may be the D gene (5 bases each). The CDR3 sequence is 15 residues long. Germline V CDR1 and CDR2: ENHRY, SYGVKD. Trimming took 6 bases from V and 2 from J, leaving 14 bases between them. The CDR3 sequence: CAISPGTSAYNEQFF. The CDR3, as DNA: TGTGCCATCAGCCCCGGGACCTCTGCCTACAATGAGCAGTTCTTC.

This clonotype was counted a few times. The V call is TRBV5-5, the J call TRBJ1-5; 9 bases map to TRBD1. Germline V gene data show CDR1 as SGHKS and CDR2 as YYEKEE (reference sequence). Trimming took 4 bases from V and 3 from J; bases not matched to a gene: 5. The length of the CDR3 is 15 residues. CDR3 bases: TGTGCCAGCAGCGCGGGGACAGGGCACAATCAGCCCCAGCATTTT. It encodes CASSAGTGHNQPQHF.

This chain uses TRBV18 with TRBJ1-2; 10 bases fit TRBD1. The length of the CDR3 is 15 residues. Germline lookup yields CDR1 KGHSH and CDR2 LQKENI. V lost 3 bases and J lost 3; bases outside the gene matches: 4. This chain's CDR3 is CASSPSGTGDYGYTF. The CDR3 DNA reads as TGTGCCAGCTCACCTTCCGGGACAGGGGACTATGGCTACACCTTC. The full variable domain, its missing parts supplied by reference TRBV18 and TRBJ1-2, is NAGVMQNPRHLVRRRGQEARLRCSPMKGHSHVYWYRQLPEEGLKFMVYLQKENIIDESGMPKERFSAEFPKEGPSILRIQQVVRGDSAAYFCASSPSGTGDYGYTFGSGTRLTVV.

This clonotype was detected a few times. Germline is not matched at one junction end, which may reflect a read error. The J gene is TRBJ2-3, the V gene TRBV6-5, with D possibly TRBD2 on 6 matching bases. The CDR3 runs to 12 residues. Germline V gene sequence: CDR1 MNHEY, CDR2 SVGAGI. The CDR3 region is CASSSSGTPTWF. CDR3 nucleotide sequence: TGTGCCAGCAGTTCCTCCGGGACTCCGACCTGGTTT.

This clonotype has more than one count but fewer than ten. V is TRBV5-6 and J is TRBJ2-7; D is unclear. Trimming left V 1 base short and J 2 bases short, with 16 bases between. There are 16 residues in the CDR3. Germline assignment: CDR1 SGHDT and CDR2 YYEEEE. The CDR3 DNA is TGTGCCAGCAGCTTGTTCGGGCTGACGGCCACCTACGAGCAGTACTTC. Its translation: CASSLFGLTATYEQYF. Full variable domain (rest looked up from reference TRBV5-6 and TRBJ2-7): DAGVTQSPTHLIKTRGQQVTLRCSPKSGHDTVSWYQQALGQGPQFIFQYYEEEERQRGNFPDRFSGHQFPNYSSELNVNALLLGDSALYLCASSLFGLTATYEQYFGPGTRLTVT.

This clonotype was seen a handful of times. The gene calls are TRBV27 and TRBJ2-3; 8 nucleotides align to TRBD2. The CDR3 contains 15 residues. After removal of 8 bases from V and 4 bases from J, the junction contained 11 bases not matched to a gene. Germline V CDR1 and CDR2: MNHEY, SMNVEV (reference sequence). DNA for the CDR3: TGTGCCAGCGCTCGTAAGGGACTAGGAGCAGATACGCAGTATTTT. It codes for CASARKGLGADTQYF.

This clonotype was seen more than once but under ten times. For the CDR3, the DNA is TGTGCCAGCAGCGCGCGGGACGGACCCTACGAGCAGTACTTC. Translated: CASSARDGPYEQYF. The chain uses TRBV7-9 and TRBJ2-7; tentative D call: TRBD2 (6 bases). The germline V gene has CDR1 SEHNR and CDR2 FQNEAQ (reference sequence). The CDR3 contains 14 residues. V dropped 5 bases and J dropped 2 bases, with 13 bases sitting between them. The full variable domain, its missing parts supplied by reference TRBV7-9 and TRBJ2-7, is DTGVSQNPRHKITKRGQNVTFRCDPISEHNRLYWYRQTLGQGPEFLTYFQNEAQLEKSRLLSDRFSAERPKGSFSTLEIQRTEQGDSAMYLCASSARDGPYEQYFGPGTRLTVT.

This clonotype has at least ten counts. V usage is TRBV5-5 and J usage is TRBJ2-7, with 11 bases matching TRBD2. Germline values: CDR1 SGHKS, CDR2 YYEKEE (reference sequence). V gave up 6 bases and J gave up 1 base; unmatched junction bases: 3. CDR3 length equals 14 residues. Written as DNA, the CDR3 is TGTGCCAGCATCAGGACTAGCGGGTCCTACGAGCAGTACTTC. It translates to CASIRTSGSYEQYF.

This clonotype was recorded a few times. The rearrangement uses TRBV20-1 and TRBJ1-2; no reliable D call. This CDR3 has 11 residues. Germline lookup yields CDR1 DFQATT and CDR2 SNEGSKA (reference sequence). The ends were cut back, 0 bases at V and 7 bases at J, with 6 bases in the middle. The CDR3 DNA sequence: TGCAGTGCTAGAGATTATCCTGGCTACACCTTC. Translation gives CSARDYPGYTF.